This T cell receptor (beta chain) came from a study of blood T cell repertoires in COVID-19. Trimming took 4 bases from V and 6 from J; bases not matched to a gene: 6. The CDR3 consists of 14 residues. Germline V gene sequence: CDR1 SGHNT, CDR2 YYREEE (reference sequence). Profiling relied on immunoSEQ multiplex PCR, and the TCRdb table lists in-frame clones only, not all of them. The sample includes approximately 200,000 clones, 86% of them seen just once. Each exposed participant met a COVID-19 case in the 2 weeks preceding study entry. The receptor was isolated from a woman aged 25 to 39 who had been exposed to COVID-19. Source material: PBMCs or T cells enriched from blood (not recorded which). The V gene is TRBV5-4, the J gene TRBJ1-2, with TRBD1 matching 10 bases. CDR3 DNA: TGTGCCAGCAGCCCGACAGGGGGCGGGCATGGCTACACCTTC. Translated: CASSPTGGGHGYTF.